Included here is one TCR beta chain sequence, with context. TCRdb's table, derived via immunoSEQ multiplex PCR, lists solely in-frame clones and lacks some. The sample has fewer than 350,000 clones, 81% seen once; the top ten hold around 3%. This specimen belongs to a study of blood T cell repertoires in COVID-19. Germline CDR1 and CDR2: LNHDA and SQIVND (reference sequence). The CDR3 is 13 amino acids. V lost 6 bases and J lost 5, with 13 bases in between. This clonotype originated in a woman aged 60 to 75 with active or convalescent COVID-19. V is TRBV19 and J is TRBJ1-1; no definite D call. Sequencing input: peripheral blood. The CDR3 loop is CASSSGWLTEAFF. As DNA, the CDR3 is TGTGCCAGTAGCTCAGGCTGGTTGACTGAAGCTTTCTTT. Using reference TRBV19 and TRBJ1-1 for the parts outside the CDR3, the full variable domain is DGGITQSPKYLFRKEGQNVTLSCEQNLNHDAMYWYRQDPGQGLRLIYYSQIVNDFQKGDIAEGYSVSREKKESFPLTVTSAQKNPTAFYLCASSSGWLTEAFFGQGTRLTVV.